The T cell receptor beta chain described here comes from a study of blood T cell repertoires in COVID-19. About the study: Acute and convalescent COVID-19 specimens originated in the United States, Italy and Spain. T cells, B-cell-depleted T cells, or PBMCs supplied cDNA or gDNA.

Original data processing: Estimates of nucleated cell counts were drawn from the amplification of reference gene primers. Clones were sequenced by immunoSEQ multiplex PCR, and TCRdb holds only the in-frame ones, with some missing. That table is the source of V, J and clone size, and D and trimming were worked out from the DNA. The profile covers about 23,000 clones, with more than 75% appearing a single time and about a fifth taken by the ten largest. The CDR3 is 16 residues long. Germline CDR1 is MNHEY and CDR2 is SVGEGT. V was clipped by 5 bases and J by 5 bases, with 19 bases between them. This sequence was found in a woman at least 80 years old with acute or convalescent COVID-19. The sequencing input was peripheral blood. The chain uses TRBV6-2 or TRBV6-3 and TRBJ2-1; D is possibly TRBD2 (6 bases). DNA for the CDR3: TGTGCCAGCAGTCCCCTGGGGGGAGTCCCCCACAATGAGCAGTTCTTC. It is translated as CASSPLGGVPHNEQFF.